The 3 T cell receptor beta chains presented below share a single source sample, sequenced in a study of blood T cell repertoires in COVID-19. Produced via immunoSEQ multiplex PCR; TCRdb's table is partial and in-frame only. Among some 290,000 clones, roughly nine tenths were seen once, and the ten largest hold almost 9.5%. The sequencing input was PBMCs or T cells enriched from blood (not recorded which). Receptors originate from a woman in her thirties who had recovered from COVID-19.

This clone was detected only a few times. The chain carries TRBV28 and TRBJ2-7; D may be TRBD1 (5 bases). The CDR3 loop spans 14 amino acids. The ends were cut back, 5 bases at V and 0 bases at J, with 11 bases in the middle. CDR1 MDHEN and CDR2 SYDVKM come from the germline V gene. The CDR3 reads CASSQGFGSYEQYF. The DNA of the CDR3 is TGTGCCAGCAGTCAGGGTTTCGGCTCCTACGAGCAGTACTTC. Variable domain in full (rest from reference TRBV28 and TRBJ2-7): DVKVTQSSRYLVKRTGEKVFLECVQDMDHENMFWYRQDPGLGLRLIYFSYDVKMKEKGDIPEGYSVSREKKERFSLILESASTNQTSMYLCASSQGFGSYEQYFGPGTRLTVT.

The chain joins TRBV7-3 to TRBJ2-1, with TRBD2 as a possible D gene (6 bases). CDR3 length: 16 residues. Looked up from germline, CDR1 is SGHTA and CDR2 is FQGTGA. Trimming stripped 1 base from V and 8 bases from J, with 18 bases between. The CDR3 spells CASSLSGSRPGDEQFF. CDR3 sequence (DNA): TGTGCCAGCAGCTTAAGCGGCTCCCGACCGGGGGATGAGCAGTTCTTC.

The rearrangement uses TRBV12-3 or TRBV12-4 and TRBJ2-7; no clear D gene. The CDR3 consists of 13 residues. Deletions cut 3 bases from V and 5 bases from J, with 11 bases between. CDR3 region: CASSFRNDNEQYF. The CDR3, as DNA: TGTGCCAGCAGTTTCAGGAATGACAACGAGCAGTACTTC.